This T cell receptor beta chain appears in the sequencing data of a study of response to subunit inactivated influenza vaccine. The CDR3 has 14 amino acids. Germline-derived CDR1 and CDR2 are GTSNPN and SVGIG (reference sequence). V lost 4 bases to trimming and J lost 4 bases; unmatched junction nucleotides: 3. One entry per CDR3 protein results from TCRdb running MiXCR on the RT-PCR reads. The data show just under 550,000 distinct CDR3 sequences, under 30% seen once. These data also formed part of another study, on T cells expressing NK-cell markers. That work states: Production of TCR beta cDNA relied on 5'RACE template switching with UMIs. All TCR beta repertoires analysed originated from sorted CD3+CD56+NKG2C+, CD3+CD56+NKG2C- and CD3+CD56-NKG2C+ T cells. The same clonotypes also predominated in the CD3+CD56-NKG2C+ fraction of several donors.

Here the sequenced sample was CD4+ T cells sorted from PBMCs, taken roughly 13 days after vaccination. The sequence was collected from a man aged 50 to 59 who received an inactivated influenza vaccine. This sequence joins TRBV30 and TRBJ1-4, with 10 positions matching TRBD1. The CDR3 nucleotides read TGTGCCTGGACCCGGACAGGGGGTAATGAAAAACTGTTTTTT. Its translation is CAWTRTGGNEKLFF. Looking up the rest from reference TRBV30 and TRBJ1-4 gives the full variable domain: SQTIHQWPATLVQPVGSPLSLECTVEGTSNPNLYWYRQAAGRGLQLLFYSVGIGQISSEVPQNLSASRPQDRQFILSSKKLLLSDSGFYLCAWTRTGGNEKLFFGSGTQLSVL.